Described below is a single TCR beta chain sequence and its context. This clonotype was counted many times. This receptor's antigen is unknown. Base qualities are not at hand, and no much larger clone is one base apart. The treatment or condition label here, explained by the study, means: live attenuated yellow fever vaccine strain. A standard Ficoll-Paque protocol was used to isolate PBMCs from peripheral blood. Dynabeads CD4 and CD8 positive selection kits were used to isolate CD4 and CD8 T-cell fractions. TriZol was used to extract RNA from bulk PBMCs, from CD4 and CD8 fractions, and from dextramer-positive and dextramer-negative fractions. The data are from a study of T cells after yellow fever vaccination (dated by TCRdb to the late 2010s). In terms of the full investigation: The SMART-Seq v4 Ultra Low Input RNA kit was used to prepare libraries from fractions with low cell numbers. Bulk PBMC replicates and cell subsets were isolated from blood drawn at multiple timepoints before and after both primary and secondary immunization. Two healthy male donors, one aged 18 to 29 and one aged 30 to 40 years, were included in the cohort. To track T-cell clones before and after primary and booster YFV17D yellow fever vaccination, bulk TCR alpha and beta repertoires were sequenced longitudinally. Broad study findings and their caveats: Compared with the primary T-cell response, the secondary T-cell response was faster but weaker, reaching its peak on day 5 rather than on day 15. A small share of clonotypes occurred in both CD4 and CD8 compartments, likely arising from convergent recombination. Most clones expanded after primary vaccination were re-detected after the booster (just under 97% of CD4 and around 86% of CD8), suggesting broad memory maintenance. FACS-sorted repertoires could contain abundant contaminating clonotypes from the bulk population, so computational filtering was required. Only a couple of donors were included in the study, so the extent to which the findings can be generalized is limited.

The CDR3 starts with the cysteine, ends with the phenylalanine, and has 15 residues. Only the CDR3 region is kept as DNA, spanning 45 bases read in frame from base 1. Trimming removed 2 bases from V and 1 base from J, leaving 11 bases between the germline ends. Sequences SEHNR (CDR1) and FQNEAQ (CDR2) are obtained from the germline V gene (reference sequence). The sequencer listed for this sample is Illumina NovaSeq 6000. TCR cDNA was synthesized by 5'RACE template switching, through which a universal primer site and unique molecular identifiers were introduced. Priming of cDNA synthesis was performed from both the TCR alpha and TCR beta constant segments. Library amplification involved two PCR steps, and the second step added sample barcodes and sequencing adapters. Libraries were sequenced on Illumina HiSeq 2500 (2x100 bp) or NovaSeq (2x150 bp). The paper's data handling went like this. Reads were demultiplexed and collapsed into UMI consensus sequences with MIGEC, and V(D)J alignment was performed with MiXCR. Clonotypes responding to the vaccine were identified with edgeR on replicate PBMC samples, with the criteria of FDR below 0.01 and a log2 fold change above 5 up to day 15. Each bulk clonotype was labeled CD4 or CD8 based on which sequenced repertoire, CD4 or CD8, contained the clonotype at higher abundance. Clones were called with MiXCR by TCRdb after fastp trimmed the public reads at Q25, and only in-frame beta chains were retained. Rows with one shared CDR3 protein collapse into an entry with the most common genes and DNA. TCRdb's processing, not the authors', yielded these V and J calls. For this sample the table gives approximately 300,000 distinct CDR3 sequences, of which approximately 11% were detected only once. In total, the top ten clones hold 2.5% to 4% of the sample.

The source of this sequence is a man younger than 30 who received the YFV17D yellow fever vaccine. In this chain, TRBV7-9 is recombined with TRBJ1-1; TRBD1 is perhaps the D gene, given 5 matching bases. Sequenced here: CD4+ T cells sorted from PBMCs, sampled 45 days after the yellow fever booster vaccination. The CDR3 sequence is CASSLNPTANTEAFF. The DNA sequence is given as TGTGCCAGCAGCTTAAACCCGACAGCGAACACTGAAGCTTTCTTT.